The clone carrying this T cell receptor beta chain appeared a single time. Its target is unknown. Data came from immunoSEQ multiplex PCR; TCRdb stores just in-frame clones and leaves some out. Of over 45,000 clones listed, 90% are singletons. These data originate in a study of cytomegalovirus exposure and HLA in healthy donors. On the study more broadly: A later analysis reported the same platform for the 100 to 150 validation repertoires and the approximately 640 first-cohort repertoires. Study results and limitations: CMV antigen specificity was confirmed in vitro for a few CMV-associated chains. There were some public TCRs occurring in many donors, but most TCR sequences were rare.

The germline V gene encodes CDR1 MDHEN and CDR2 SYDVKM. With 6 bases removed from V and 6 bases from J, the gap between germline ends came to 12 bases. The CDR3 runs 13 residues. The sequence was obtained from a man younger than 35 in good health and CMV-seronegative. This chain links TRBV28 with TRBJ1-5; D might be TRBD1 (6 bases). The sample taken for sequencing was PBMCs. Here the CDR3 DNA reads TGTGCCAGCAGCCACTCAGGGGTTCAGCCCCAGCATTTT. Translation: CASSHSGVQPQHF. Complete variable domain (other parts from reference TRBV28 and TRBJ1-5): DVKVTQSSRYLVKRTGEKVFLECVQDMDHENMFWYRQDPGLGLRLIYFSYDVKMKEKGDIPEGYSVSREKKERFSLILESASTNQTSMYLCASSHSGVQPQHFGDGTRLSIL.